The 8 T cell receptor beta chains presented below share a single source sample, sequenced in a study of blood T cell repertoires in COVID-19. Sequencing was performed with immunoSEQ multiplex PCR; in TCRdb, only in-frame clones are kept and a portion is missing. The sample has around 250,000 clones; more than 85% are singletons. Source material: PBMCs or T cells enriched from blood (not recorded which). The receptors were gathered from a woman aged 25 to 45 who had recovered from COVID-19.

The chain recombines TRBV4-2 with TRBJ1-1; 8 nucleotides line up with TRBD1. V dropped 4 bases and J dropped 11; count of bases not matched to a gene: 9. The CDR3 is made up of 13 amino acids. Germline V gene sequence: CDR1 LGHNA, CDR2 YNFKEQ. CDR3 protein: CASSPSGGVAAFF. The CDR3 bases are TGTGCCAGCAGCCCATCAGGGGGCGTGGCCGCTTTCTTT.

The chain combines TRBV27 with TRBJ2-7; a possible D gene is TRBD2 (6 bases). Germline CDR1 is MNHEY and CDR2 is SMNVEV (reference sequence). V lost 3 bases to trimming and J lost 0 bases, with 9 bases between them. This CDR3 comprises 14 residues. The CDR3 protein is CASSLSGPSYEQYF. In DNA, the CDR3 is TGTGCCAGCAGTTTGAGCGGGCCCTCCTACGAGCAGTACTTC.

The genes are TRBV5-1 and TRBJ1-1; D might be TRBD1 (6 bases). Germline CDR1 reads SGHRS; CDR2 reads YFSETQ. This CDR3 comprises 15 residues. The ends were cut back, 0 bases at V and 5 bases at J, with 14 bases in the middle. The CDR3 loop is CASSLARGARTEAFF. CDR3 coding DNA: TGCGCCAGCAGCTTGGCACGGGGGGCGCGTACTGAAGCTTTCTTT.

The rearrangement joins TRBV28 to TRBJ1-5; D unclear. Trimming shortened V by 6 bases and J by 7 bases, and 13 bases separated the two germline ends. Germline V gene lookup returns CDR1 MDHEN and CDR2 SYDVKM. This CDR3 comprises 13 residues. CDR3 DNA: TGTGCCAGCAGCTCAGTTGGGCGACAGCCCCAGCATTTT. Translated: CASSSVGRQPQHF.

This chain links TRBV29-1 with TRBJ2-3; 10 bases align to TRBD1. This CDR3 has 15 amino acids. V shed 5 bases and J 1 base; nucleotides not matched to a gene: 6. CDR1 and CDR2 from the germline V gene are SQVTM and ANQGSEA. CDR3 protein: CSVRQGAIRTDTQYF. The DNA of the CDR3 is TGCAGCGTTCGACAGGGGGCCATCCGCACAGATACGCAGTATTTT.

The chain uses TRBV6-1 and TRBJ1-5; 11 bases map to TRBD1. The ends lost 4 bases at V and 2 bases at J; junction bases unmatched: 10. The CDR3 is 18 amino acids. Germline V gives CDR1 MNHNS, CDR2 SASEGT. The CDR3, as DNA: TGTGCCAGCAGTGCCGGACAGGGGGCCCGTCGGGGCAATCAGCCCCAGCATTTT. This translates into CASSAGQGARRGNQPQHF.

The V call is TRBV2, the J call TRBJ1-4; 8 bases match TRBD1. Germline CDR1 and CDR2: SNHLY and FYNNEI. V gave up 6 bases and J gave up 4 bases; unmatched junction bases: 4. This CDR3 is built from 14 residues. The CDR3: CASSVRGRNEKLFF. CDR3 coding DNA: TGTGCCAGCAGCGTCAGGGGGCGTAATGAAAAACTGTTTTTT. Together with reference TRBV2 and TRBJ1-4, the CDR3 gives the full variable domain: EPEVTQTPSHQVTQMGQEVILRCVPISNHLYFYWYRQILGQKVEFLVSFYNNEISEKSEIFDDQFSVERPDGSNFTLKIRSTKLEDSAMYFCASSVRGRNEKLFFGSGTQLSVL.

Concerning this clone: This specimen includes other DNA sequences encoding the same CDR3. V usage is TRBV11-2 and J usage is TRBJ2-1; the D gene is possibly TRBD1 (6 bases). V shed 0 bases and J shed 0 bases, with 6 bases lying between them. The CDR3 length is 15 residues. Germline loops: CDR1 SGHAT, CDR2 FQNNGV. The CDR3 loop reads CASSLDRGSYNEQFF. The DNA for the CDR3 is TGTGCCAGCAGCTTAGACAGGGGCTCCTACAATGAGCAGTTCTTC.